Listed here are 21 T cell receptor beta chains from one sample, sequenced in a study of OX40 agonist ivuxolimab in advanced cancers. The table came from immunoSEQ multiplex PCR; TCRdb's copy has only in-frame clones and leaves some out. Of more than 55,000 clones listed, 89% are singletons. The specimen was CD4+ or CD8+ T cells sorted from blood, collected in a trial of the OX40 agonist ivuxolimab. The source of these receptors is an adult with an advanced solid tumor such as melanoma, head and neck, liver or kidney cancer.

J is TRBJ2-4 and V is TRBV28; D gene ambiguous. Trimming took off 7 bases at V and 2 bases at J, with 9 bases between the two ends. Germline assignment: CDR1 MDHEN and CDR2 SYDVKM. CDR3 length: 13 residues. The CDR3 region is CASTMATKNIQYF. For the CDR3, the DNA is TGTGCCAGCACCATGGCAACCAAAAACATTCAGTACTTC. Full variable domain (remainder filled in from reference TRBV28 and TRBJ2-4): DVKVTQSSRYLVKRTGEKVFLECVQDMDHENMFWYRQDPGLGLRLIYFSYDVKMKEKGDIPEGYSVSREKKERFSLILESASTNQTSMYLCASTMATKNIQYFGAGTRLSVL.

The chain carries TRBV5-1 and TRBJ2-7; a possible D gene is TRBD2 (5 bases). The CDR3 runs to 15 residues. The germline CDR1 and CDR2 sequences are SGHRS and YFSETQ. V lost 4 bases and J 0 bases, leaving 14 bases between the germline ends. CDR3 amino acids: CASSRIGGSSYEQYF. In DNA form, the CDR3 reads TGCGCCAGCAGCAGAATAGGAGGTTCCTCCTACGAGCAGTACTTC.

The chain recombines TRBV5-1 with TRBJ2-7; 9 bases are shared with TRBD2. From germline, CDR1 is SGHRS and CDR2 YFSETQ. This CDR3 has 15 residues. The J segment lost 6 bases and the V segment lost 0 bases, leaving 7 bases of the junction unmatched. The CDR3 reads CASSLGGSGRGEQYF. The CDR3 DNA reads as TGCGCCAGCAGCTTGGGGGGTAGCGGGAGAGGCGAGCAGTACTTC.

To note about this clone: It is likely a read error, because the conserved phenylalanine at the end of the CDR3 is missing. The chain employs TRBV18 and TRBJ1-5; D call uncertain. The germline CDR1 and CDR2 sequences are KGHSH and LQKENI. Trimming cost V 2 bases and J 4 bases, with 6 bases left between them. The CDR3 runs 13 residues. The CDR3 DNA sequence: TGTGCCAGCTCACCAAGGGCTAATCAGCCCCAGCATTCT. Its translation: CASSPRANQPQHS.

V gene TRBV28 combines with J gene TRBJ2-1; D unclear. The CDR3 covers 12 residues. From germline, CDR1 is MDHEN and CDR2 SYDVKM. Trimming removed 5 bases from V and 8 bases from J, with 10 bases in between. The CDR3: CASSLPRDEQFF. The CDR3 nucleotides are TGTGCCAGCAGTCTCCCTCGGGATGAGCAGTTCTTC.

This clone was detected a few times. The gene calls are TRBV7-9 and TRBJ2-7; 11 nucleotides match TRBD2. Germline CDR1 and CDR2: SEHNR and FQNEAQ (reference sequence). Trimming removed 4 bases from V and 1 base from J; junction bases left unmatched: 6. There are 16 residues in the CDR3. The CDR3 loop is CASSSPTSGVSYEQYF. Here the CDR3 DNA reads TGTGCCAGCAGCTCCCCGACTAGCGGGGTATCCTACGAGCAGTACTTC.

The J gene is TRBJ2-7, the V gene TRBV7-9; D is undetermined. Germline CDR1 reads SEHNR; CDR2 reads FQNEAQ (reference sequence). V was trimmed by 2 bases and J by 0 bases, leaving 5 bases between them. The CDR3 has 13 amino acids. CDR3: CASSLYASYEQYF. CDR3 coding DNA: TGTGCCAGCAGCTTATATGCCTCCTACGAGCAGTACTTC.

The CDR3 sequence: CAISEVGGAEPTAKNIQYF. The CDR3 region has the DNA TGTGCCATCAGTGAGGTCGGGGGGGCCGAACCCACAGCCAAAAACATTCAGTACTTC. The chain couples TRBV10-3 to TRBJ2-4, with TRBD2 matching over 8 bases. Germline values: CDR1 ENHRY, CDR2 SYGVKD. This CDR3 is 19 amino acids long. V shed 2 bases and J 0 bases; nucleotides not matched to a gene: 12.

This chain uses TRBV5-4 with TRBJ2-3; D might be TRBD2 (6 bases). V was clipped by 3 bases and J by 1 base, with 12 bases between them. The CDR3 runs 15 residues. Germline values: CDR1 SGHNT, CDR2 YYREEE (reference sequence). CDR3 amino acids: CASSSLGEGTDTQYF. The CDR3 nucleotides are TGTGCCAGCAGCTCCTTGGGGGAGGGCACAGATACGCAGTATTTT.

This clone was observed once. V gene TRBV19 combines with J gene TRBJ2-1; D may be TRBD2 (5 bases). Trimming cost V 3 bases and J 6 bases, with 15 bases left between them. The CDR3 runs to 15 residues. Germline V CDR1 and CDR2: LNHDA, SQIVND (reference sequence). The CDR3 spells CASSIALRRGNEQFF. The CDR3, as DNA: TGTGCCAGTAGTATCGCCCTTCGTCGGGGCAATGAGCAGTTCTTC. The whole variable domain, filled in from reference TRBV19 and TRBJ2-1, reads DGGITQSPKYLFRKEGQNVTLSCEQNLNHDAMYWYRQDPGQGLRLIYYSQIVNDFQKGDIAEGYSVSREKKESFPLTVTSAQKNPTAFYLCASSIALRRGNEQFFGPGTRLTVL.

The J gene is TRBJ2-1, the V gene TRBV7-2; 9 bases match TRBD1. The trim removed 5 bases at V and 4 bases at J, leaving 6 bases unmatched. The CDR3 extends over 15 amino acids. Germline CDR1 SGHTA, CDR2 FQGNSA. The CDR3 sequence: CASSPWDRVYNEQFF. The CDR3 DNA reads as TGTGCCAGCAGCCCGTGGGACAGGGTTTACAATGAGCAGTTCTTC.

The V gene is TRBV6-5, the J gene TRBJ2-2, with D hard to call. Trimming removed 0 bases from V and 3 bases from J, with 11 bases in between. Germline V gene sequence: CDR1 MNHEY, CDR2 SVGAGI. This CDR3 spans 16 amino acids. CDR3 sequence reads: CASSYSIGLHTGELFF. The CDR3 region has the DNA TGTGCCAGCAGTTACTCTATTGGGCTTCACACCGGGGAGCTGTTTTTT.

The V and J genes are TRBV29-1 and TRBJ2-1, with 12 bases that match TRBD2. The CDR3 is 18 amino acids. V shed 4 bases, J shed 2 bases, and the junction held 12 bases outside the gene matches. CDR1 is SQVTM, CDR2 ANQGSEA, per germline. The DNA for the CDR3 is TGCAGCGTTGCCCTCCTACTAGCGGGAGGACGCGCCTACAATGAGCAGTTCTTC. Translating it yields CSVALLLAGGRAYNEQFF.

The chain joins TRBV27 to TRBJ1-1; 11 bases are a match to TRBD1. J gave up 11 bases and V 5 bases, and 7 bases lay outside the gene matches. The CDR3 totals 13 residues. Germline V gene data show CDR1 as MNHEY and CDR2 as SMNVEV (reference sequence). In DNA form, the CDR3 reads TGTGCCAGCAGTCTAACCGGGACAGGGGGGGCTTTCTTT. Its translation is CASSLTGTGGAFF.

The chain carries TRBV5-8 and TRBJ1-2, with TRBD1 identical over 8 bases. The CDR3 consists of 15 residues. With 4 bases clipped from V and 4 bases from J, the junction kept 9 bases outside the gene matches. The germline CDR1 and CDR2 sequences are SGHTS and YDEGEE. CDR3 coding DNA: TGTGCCAGCAGCCCCACCGGACAGGGACTCTATGGCTACACCTTC. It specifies CASSPTGQGLYGYTF.

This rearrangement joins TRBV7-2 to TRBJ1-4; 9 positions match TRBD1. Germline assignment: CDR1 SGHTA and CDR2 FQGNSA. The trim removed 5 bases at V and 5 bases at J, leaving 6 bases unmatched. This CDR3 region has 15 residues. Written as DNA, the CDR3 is TGTGCCAGCAGCCAACAGGGGGCTGTGAATGAAAAACTGTTTTTT. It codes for CASSQQGAVNEKLFF.

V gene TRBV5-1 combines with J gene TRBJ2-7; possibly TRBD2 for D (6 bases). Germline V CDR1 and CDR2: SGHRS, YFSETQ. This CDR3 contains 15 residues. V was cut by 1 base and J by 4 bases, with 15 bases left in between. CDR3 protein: CASSLIAVAVYEQYF. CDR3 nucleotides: TGCGCCAGCAGCTTGATAGCGGTAGCGGTTTACGAGCAGTACTTC.

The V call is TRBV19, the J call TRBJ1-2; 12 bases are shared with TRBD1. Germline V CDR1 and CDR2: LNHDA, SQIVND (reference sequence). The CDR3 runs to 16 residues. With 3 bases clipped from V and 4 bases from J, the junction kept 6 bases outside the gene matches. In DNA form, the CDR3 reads TGTGCCAGTAGTATTGGGGACAGGGGGCGCGCCTATGGCTACACCTTC. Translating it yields CASSIGDRGRAYGYTF. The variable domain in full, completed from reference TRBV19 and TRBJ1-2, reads DGGITQSPKYLFRKEGQNVTLSCEQNLNHDAMYWYRQDPGQGLRLIYYSQIVNDFQKGDIAEGYSVSREKKESFPLTVTSAQKNPTAFYLCASSIGDRGRAYGYTFGSGTRLTVV.

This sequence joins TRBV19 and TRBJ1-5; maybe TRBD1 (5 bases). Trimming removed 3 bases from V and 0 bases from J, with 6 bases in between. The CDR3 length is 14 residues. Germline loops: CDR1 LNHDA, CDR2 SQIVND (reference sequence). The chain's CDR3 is CASSIQGSNQPQHF. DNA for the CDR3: TGTGCCAGTAGTATCCAGGGTAGCAATCAGCCCCAGCATTTT.

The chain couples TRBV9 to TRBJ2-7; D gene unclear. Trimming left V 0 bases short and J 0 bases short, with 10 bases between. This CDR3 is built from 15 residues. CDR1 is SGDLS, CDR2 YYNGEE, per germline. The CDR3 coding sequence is TGTGCCAGCAGCGTAGTGAGGATTAGCTCCTACGAGCAGTACTTC. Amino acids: CASSVVRISSYEQYF.

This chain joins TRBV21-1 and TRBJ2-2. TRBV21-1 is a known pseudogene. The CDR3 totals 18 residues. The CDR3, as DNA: TGTGCCAGCCCCAAGGGGAGACATCCGGGCGTCGGCACCGGGGAGCTGTTTTTT. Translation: CASPKGRHPGVGTGELFF.